The next 29 T cell receptor beta chains were all read from a single sample in a study of neoadjuvant anti-PD-1 for oral cavity cancer. Sequenced by immunoSEQ multiplex PCR; TCRdb stores in-frame clones only, minus some. Of some 7,300 clones listed, approximately 47% were seen once; the top ten hold 26%. This specimen was tumor tissue, taken before nivolumab (anti-PD-1) treatment. The receptor set was obtained from a person aged 35-80 years with oral cavity squamous cell carcinoma.

The chain is built from TRBV11-2 and TRBJ1-2, with 10 bases fitting TRBD1. The V and J ends lost 5 bases and 8 bases, in that order; junction bases with no gene match: 14. Germline V gene sequence: CDR1 SGHAT, CDR2 FQNNGV. The CDR3 contains 16 residues. The chain's CDR3 is CASSPLRSGTGVGYTF. The DNA for the CDR3 is TGTGCCAGCAGCCCCCTACGGTCCGGGACAGGGGTCGGCTACACCTTC.

V gene TRBV7-8 combines with J gene TRBJ2-7; 7 bases line up with TRBD1. Germline V lookup: CDR1 SGHVS, CDR2 FQNEAQ. There are 12 residues in the CDR3. The V gene end was trimmed by 10 bases and the J gene end by 3 bases; junction bases not matched to a gene: 6. This chain's CDR3 is CATPGQLYEQYF. CDR3 DNA: TGTGCCACGCCGGGACAGCTCTACGAGCAGTACTTC.

This clone has a handful of counts. The chain employs TRBV5-4 and TRBJ1-6; TRBD1 might be the D (6 bases). CDR3 size: 16 residues. Germline values: CDR1 SGHNT, CDR2 YYREEE (reference sequence). Trimming stripped 1 base from V and 6 bases from J, with 14 bases between. CDR3 nucleotide sequence: TGTGCCAGCAGCTTGATAGCCGGGACAATTAATTCACCCCTCCACTTT. Translating gives CASSLIAGTINSPLHF. The complete variable domain, with remaining parts taken from reference TRBV5-4 and TRBJ1-6, reads ETGVTQSPTHLIKTRGQQVTLRCSSQSGHNTVSWYQQALGQGPQFIFQYYREEENGRGNFPPRFSGLQFPNYSSELNVNALELDDSALYLCASSLIAGTINSPLHFGNGTRLTVT.

This chain connects TRBV6-4 to TRBJ2-3; 8 bases match TRBD2. Germline lookup yields CDR1 MRHNA and CDR2 SNTAGT. The CDR3 extends over 15 amino acids. V shed 6 bases and J 0 bases; nucleotides not matched to a gene: 5. Here the CDR3 reads CASSPASGSTDTQYF. The CDR3 DNA sequence: TGTGCCAGCAGCCCTGCTAGCGGGAGCACAGATACGCAGTATTTT.

This clone has more than one count but fewer than ten. The rearrangement uses TRBV18 and TRBJ1-1, with D maybe TRBD1 (5 bases). V was shortened by 6 bases and J by 4 bases, with 12 bases between the two germline ends. Germline lookup yields CDR1 KGHSH and CDR2 LQKENI. The CDR3 totals 13 residues. The CDR3 loop is CASSREGATEAFF. CDR3 DNA: TGTGCCAGCTCCCGAGAAGGGGCCACTGAAGCTTTCTTT.

This rearrangement joins TRBV9 to TRBJ1-6; possible D gene TRBD1, 5 bases. Trimming cost V 0 bases and J 7 bases, with 8 bases left between them. Germline CDR1 and CDR2: SGDLS and YYNGEE. There are 14 residues in the CDR3. The CDR3: CASSVGDRNSPLHF. CDR3 nucleotide sequence: TGTGCCAGCAGCGTAGGAGACAGAAATTCACCCCTCCACTTT.

The chain uses TRBV7-8 and TRBJ2-7; the match to TRBD1 covers 12 bases. The CDR3 is 17 residues long. Per the germline V gene, CDR1 is SGHVS and CDR2 is FQNEAQ. V lost 2 bases and J lost 6; bases outside the gene matches: 11. DNA for the CDR3: TGTGCCAGCAGCTTACGTATACCGGGACAGGGGGCGTTCGAGCAGTACTTC. Protein product: CASSLRIPGQGAFEQYF. Combining the CDR3 with reference TRBV7-8 and TRBJ2-7 gives the whole variable domain GAGVSQSPRYKVAKRGQDVALRCDPISGHVSLFWYQQALGQGPEFLTYFQNEAQLDKSGLPSDRFFAERPEGSVSTLKIQRTQQEDSAVYLCASSLRIPGQGAFEQYFGPGTRLTVT.

By share, this clone counts as medium-sized (0.01 to 0.1%). DNA for the CDR3: TGTGCCAGCAGTTTCAAGGGGCCCTATAGCAATCAGCCCCAGCATTTT. Its translation is CASSFKGPYSNQPQHF. The chain is built from TRBV6-5 and TRBJ1-5; D is perhaps TRBD1 (5 bases). The CDR3 is 16 residues long. The ends were cut back, 4 bases at V and 0 bases at J, with 13 bases in the middle. The germline gives CDR1 MNHEY, CDR2 SVGAGI.

The chain uses TRBV7-9 and TRBJ1-2; tentatively, D is TRBD1 (6 bases). The V and J ends lost 4 bases and 0 bases respectively, with 21 bases between them. The CDR3 runs 18 residues. The V gene's germline CDR1 is SEHNR and CDR2 FQNEAQ (reference sequence). CDR3 region: CASSSHRVEAFSNYGYTF. In DNA form, the CDR3 reads TGTGCCAGCAGCTCACACAGGGTTGAGGCTTTTTCTAACTATGGCTACACCTTC. Together with reference TRBV7-9 and TRBJ1-2, the CDR3 gives the full variable domain: DTGVSQNPRHKITKRGQNVTFRCDPISEHNRLYWYRQTLGQGPEFLTYFQNEAQLEKSRLLSDRFSAERPKGSFSTLEIQRTEQGDSAMYLCASSSHRVEAFSNYGYTFGSGTRLTVV.

The chain combines TRBV5-4 with TRBJ2-7; D is uncertain. Germline V lookup: CDR1 SGHNT, CDR2 YYREEE (reference sequence). V lost 5 bases and J lost 3, with 12 bases in between. The CDR3 contains 13 residues. CDR3 DNA sequence: TGTGCCAGCAGAACGTACTCAGGCTACGAGCAGTACTTC. Its protein product is CASRTYSGYEQYF.

The V call is TRBV10-3, the J call TRBJ2-6, with D possibly TRBD2 on 7 matching bases. V lost 11 bases, J lost 0 bases, and 17 bases lay in between. From germline, CDR1 is ENHRY and CDR2 SYGVKD. This CDR3 spans 16 amino acids. The CDR3 sequence is CASWGGSGSGANVLTF. In DNA form, the CDR3 reads TGTGCCTCATGGGGGGGCTCCGGCTCTGGGGCCAACGTCCTGACTTTC.

This clone was counted between two and nine times. The chain carries TRBV9 and TRBJ1-1; 11 nucleotides match TRBD1. The CDR3 is 16 residues long. CDR1 is SGDLS and CDR2 is YYNGEE in the germline V gene. With V trimmed by 3 bases and J by 3 bases, 7 bases remained unmatched. Here the CDR3 reads CASSGAGQGADTEAFF. CDR3 in DNA: TGTGCCAGCAGCGGAGCAGGACAGGGGGCTGACACTGAAGCTTTCTTT. Combining the CDR3 with reference TRBV9 and TRBJ1-1 gives the whole variable domain DSGVTQTPKHLITATGQRVTLRCSPRSGDLSVYWYQQSLDQGLQFLIQYYNGEERAKGNILERFSAQQFPDLHSELNLSSLELGDSALYFCASSGAGQGADTEAFFGQGTRLTVV.

The V gene is TRBV6-1, the J gene TRBJ1-2; 9 bases are a match to TRBD1. The length of the CDR3 is 14 residues. Trimming took 5 bases from V and 5 from J; bases not matched to a gene: 6. Germline CDR1 is MNHNS and CDR2 is SASEGT. The CDR3 spells CASSKGQGPYGYTF. The CDR3 nucleotides read TGTGCCAGCAGTAAGGGACAGGGACCTTATGGCTACACCTTC.

Only one count was recorded for this clone. The chain links TRBV7-2 to TRBJ2-2, with a tentative D call TRBD2 (6 bases). The CDR3 sequence is 16 residues long. The germline V gene encodes CDR1 SGHTA and CDR2 FQGNSA. V was trimmed by 2 bases and J by 4 bases, leaving 14 bases between them. This CDR3 reads CASSLRASVSTGELFF. The DNA for the CDR3 is TGTGCCAGCAGCTTAAGGGCTAGCGTAAGCACCGGGGAGCTGTTTTTT.

This chain uses TRBV7-2 with TRBJ2-3; D is unresolved. Trimming stripped 3 bases from V and 3 bases from J, with 4 bases between. The CDR3 sequence is 12 residues long. The germline gives CDR1 SGHTA, CDR2 FQGNSA. The CDR3 DNA reads TGTGCCAGCAGCTTTGGTACAGATACGCAGTATTTT. It specifies CASSFGTDTQYF.

The J gene is TRBJ2-1, the V gene TRBV29-1; maybe TRBD2 (7 bases). The CDR3 has 13 amino acids. Germline loops: CDR1 SQVTM, CDR2 ANQGSEA. This CDR3 reads CTAGRAGVGEQFF. As DNA, the CDR3 is TGCACCGCGGGGAGGGCAGGGGTGGGTGAGCAGTTCTTC.

The genes are TRBV29-1 and TRBJ2-5, with unresolved D. CDR1 is SQVTM, CDR2 ANQGSEA, per germline. V was pared by 8 bases and J by 2 bases, with 9 bases between. CDR3 length: 11 residues. For the CDR3, the DNA is TGCAGCACCGTAGAACAAGAGACCCAGTACTTC. Translation gives CSTVEQETQYF.

This clone ranks as medium-sized. The V and J genes are TRBV6-5 and TRBJ2-5, with no clear D. The CDR3 contains 13 residues. Germline loops: CDR1 MNHEY, CDR2 SVGAGI. Trimming cost V 2 bases and J 2 bases, with 6 bases left between them. CDR3 loop: CASSYQRQETQYF. The CDR3 DNA follows: TGTGCCAGCAGTTACCAGCGACAAGAGACCCAGTACTTC.

For this clone: At the DNA level, this CDR3 is encoded by other sequences in the same sample as well. The rearrangement uses TRBV15 and TRBJ2-7; tentatively, D is TRBD1 (6 bases). The V and J ends lost 0 bases and 3 bases respectively, with 6 bases between them. Germline CDR1 LNHNV, CDR2 YYDKDF (reference sequence). The CDR3 loop spans 13 amino acids. CDR3 DNA sequence: TGTGCCACCAGCAGAGACAGGGGCTACGAGCAGTACTTC. Translated, it gives CATSRDRGYEQYF.

V is TRBV29-1 and J is TRBJ1-5; maybe TRBD1 (6 bases). V dropped 1 base and J dropped 4 bases, with 8 bases sitting between them. This CDR3 has 13 amino acids. CDR1 SQVTM and CDR2 ANQGSEA come from the germline V gene. CDR3 coding DNA: TGCAGCGTTGAAGGGGGACAAAATCAGCCCCAGCATTTT. It translates to CSVEGGQNQPQHF.

The chain carries TRBV30 and TRBJ1-4, with 11 bases aligning to TRBD1. There are 18 residues in the CDR3. V shed 2 bases and J 3 bases; nucleotides not matched to a gene: 11. Per the germline V gene, CDR1 is GTSNPN and CDR2 is SVGIG (reference sequence). The CDR3 DNA reads TGTGCCTGGAGTCATGGACAGGGGGCCGGGAGAGCTAATGAAAAACTGTTTTTT. Translation gives CAWSHGQGAGRANEKLFF.

The chain uses TRBV5-4 and TRBJ2-2, with 8 bases that match TRBD2. Per the germline V gene, CDR1 is SGHNT and CDR2 is YYREEE (reference sequence). The V and J ends lost 2 bases and 3 bases, in that order; junction bases with no gene match: 6. The CDR3 covers 16 residues. The DNA of the CDR3 is TGTGCCAGCAGCTTTTATGTAGCGGGGTACACCGGGGAGCTGTTTTTT. Its translation: CASSFYVAGYTGELFF.

The J gene is TRBJ2-1, the V gene TRBV11-2, with a weak D call TRBD2 (5 bases). V lost 1 base and J 4 bases, leaving 14 bases between the germline ends. The germline V gene has CDR1 SGHAT and CDR2 FQNNGV. The CDR3 length is 16 residues. DNA for the CDR3: TGTGCCAGCAGCTTAGGAGGAGGAGGCGGTTACAATGAGCAGTTCTTC. This sequence encodes CASSLGGGGGYNEQFF.

V is TRBV6-9 and J is TRBJ1-2; TRBD1 might be the D (5 bases). The CDR3 is 14 residues long. Trimming took 5 bases from V and 6 from J, leaving 16 bases between them. CDR1 and CDR2 from the germline V gene are MNHGY and SVAAGI. The CDR3: CASSEWAGRDGYTF. The CDR3 bases are TGTGCCAGCAGTGAATGGGCAGGGAGAGATGGCTACACCTTC.

This chain connects TRBV28 to TRBJ2-1; 7 nucleotides match TRBD1. Germline V gene data show CDR1 as MDHEN and CDR2 as SYDVKM. The V segment lost 5 bases and the J segment 14 bases; nucleotides outside the gene matches: 15. The CDR3 extends over 14 amino acids. The CDR3 coding sequence is TGTGCCAGCAGTACCTCAGACAGGGTGGGACGGAAGTTCTTC. As protein: CASSTSDRVGRKFF.

CDR3 region: CASSTGGGQYF. As DNA, the CDR3 is TGTGCCAGCAGTACAGGAGGGGGCCAGTACTTC. The chain couples TRBV6-5 to TRBJ2-5; D possibly uses TRBD1 or TRBD2 (6 bases each). Germline V gene data show CDR1 as MNHEY and CDR2 as SVGAGI. CDR3 size: 11 residues. The V and J ends lost 5 bases and 10 bases respectively, with 11 bases between them.

This clone has a single count. The chain carries TRBV5-4 and TRBJ2-1; D is perhaps TRBD2 (7 bases). The CDR3 covers 15 residues. Germline CDR1 SGHNT, CDR2 YYREEE (reference sequence). V lost 0 bases and J 2 bases, leaving 9 bases between the germline ends. The CDR3 sequence: CASSLEGGPYNEQFF. For the CDR3, the DNA is TGTGCCAGCAGCTTGGAGGGGGGGCCCTACAATGAGCAGTTCTTC.

The V and J genes are TRBV7-8 and TRBJ2-7; a possible D gene is TRBD2 (6 bases). CDR1 SGHVS and CDR2 FQNEAQ come from the germline V gene. Trimming took 0 bases from V and 5 from J, leaving 11 bases between them. CDR3 length: 14 amino acids. The CDR3, as DNA: TGTGCCAGCAGCTTAGCTTCGTGGGGGGACGAGCAGTACTTC. The encoded protein is CASSLASWGDEQYF.

CDR3 nucleotides: TGCGCCAGCAGCTTGGGATTCCAAAGACGGACGAACACTGAAGCTTTCTTT. Encoded protein: CASSLGFQRRTNTEAFF. This chain joins TRBV5-1 and TRBJ1-1; D uncertain. CDR1 and CDR2 (germline): SGHRS, YFSETQ. V dropped 0 bases and J dropped 1 base, with 16 bases sitting between them. This CDR3 region has 17 residues. The entire variable domain, with the rest obtained from reference TRBV5-1 and TRBJ1-1, is as follows: KAGVTQTPRYLIKTRGQQVTLSCSPISGHRSVSWYQQTPGQGLQFLFEYFSETQRNKGNFPGRFSGRQFSNSRSEMNVSTLELGDSALYLCASSLGFQRRTNTEAFFGQGTRLTVV.